The next 17 T cell receptor beta chains were all read from a single sample in a study of blood T cell repertoires in COVID-19. Assay used: immunoSEQ multiplex PCR; TCRdb lists only in-frame clones, some missing. The sample records about 330,000 clones, 80% to 95% being singletons. The sample was PBMCs or T cells enriched from blood (not recorded which). Receptors originate from a woman under 40 who had recovered from COVID-19.

The chain carries TRBV4-1 and TRBJ2-7; the match to TRBD1 covers 7 bases. There are 15 residues in the CDR3. V trimming: 1 base; J trimming: 5 bases; junction bases outside the gene matches: 8. From germline, CDR1 is MGHRA and CDR2 YSYEKL. The CDR3 region has the DNA TGCGCCAGCAGCCAAGCCGAGGGGGCGCGACACGAGCAGTACTTC. This codes for CASSQAEGARHEQYF.

The rearrangement links TRBV18 to TRBJ1-1; possibly TRBD1 for D (5 bases). The CDR3 covers 14 residues. V dropped 4 bases and J dropped 6 bases, with 15 bases sitting between them. Germline CDR1 KGHSH, CDR2 LQKENI. As DNA, the CDR3 is TGTGCCAGCTCACGATCACAGGTATTGGCTGAAGCTTTCTTT. This codes for CASSRSQVLAEAFF.

CDR3 protein: CASRKDRGELRYF. DNA for the CDR3: TGTGCCAGCAGGAAAGACAGGGGGGAATTAAGGTACTTC. This rearrangement joins TRBV27 to TRBJ2-5, with 9 nucleotides matching TRBD1. The CDR3 length is 13 residues. Germline CDR1 is MNHEY and CDR2 is SMNVEV (reference sequence). The V and J ends lost 6 bases and 13 bases, in that order; junction bases with no gene match: 12.

V and J are TRBV11-2 and TRBJ2-7, with 9 bases aligning to TRBD2. CDR3 length: 15 amino acids. The V and J ends lost 1 base and 6 bases, in that order; junction bases with no gene match: 7. The germline V gene has CDR1 SGHAT and CDR2 FQNNGV. The CDR3 sequence: CASSLVAGVPSEQYF. The CDR3 DNA reads TGTGCCAGCAGCTTAGTAGCGGGAGTACCCTCCGAGCAGTACTTC.

Of note for this clone: At one end the junction does not follow the germline gene, possibly because of a read error. V is TRBV7-7 and J is TRBJ2-5, with 7 bases identical to TRBD1. CDR1 is SSHAT, CDR2 FNYEAQ, per germline (reference sequence). The length of the CDR3 is 15 residues. The CDR3 here is CASSSVTGSAETQYF. In DNA, the CDR3 is TGTGCTAGCAGCTCAGTGACAGGGTCGGCCGAGACCCAGTACTTC.

The V and J genes are TRBV28 and TRBJ2-7; 11 positions match TRBD2. The trim removed 3 bases at V and 4 bases at J, leaving 5 bases unmatched. The CDR3 has 15 amino acids. Germline V gene data show CDR1 as MDHEN and CDR2 as SYDVKM. For the CDR3, the DNA is TGTGCCAGCAGTTTCCTAGCGGGAGGAACGTACGAGCAGTACTTC. This encodes CASSFLAGGTYEQYF.

The V gene is TRBV28, the J gene TRBJ1-6; D is possibly TRBD1 (6 bases). The V end was cut by 2 bases, the J end by 1 base, with 15 bases between. CDR3 length: 18 amino acids. CDR1 is MDHEN and CDR2 is SYDVKM in the germline V gene. The chain's CDR3 is CASSLPTTGLSYNSPLHF. The CDR3 DNA is TGTGCCAGCAGTTTACCCACGACAGGTCTATCCTATAATTCACCCCTCCACTTT.

The chain is built from TRBV7-9 and TRBJ2-2; D may be TRBD2 (5 bases). The CDR3 length is 12 residues. Germline V gene lookup returns CDR1 SEHNR and CDR2 FQNEAQ (reference sequence). V was shortened by 5 bases and J by 6 bases, with 7 bases between the two germline ends. DNA of the CDR3: TGTGCCAGCAGCCTACTAGCCGGGGAGCTGTTTTTT. Its protein product is CASSLLAGELFF. The whole variable domain, filled in from reference TRBV7-9 and TRBJ2-2, reads DTGVSQNPRHKITKRGQNVTFRCDPISEHNRLYWYRQTLGQGPEFLTYFQNEAQLEKSRLLSDRFSAERPKGSFSTLEIQRTEQGDSAMYLCASSLLAGELFFGEGSRLTVL.

This clone was found a few times. The chain couples TRBV28 to TRBJ1-1; D remains ambiguous. CDR3 length: 13 residues. Germline CDR1 MDHEN, CDR2 SYDVKM. V was trimmed by 2 bases and J by 6 bases, leaving 10 bases between them. The CDR3 bases are TGTGCCAGCAGTTTAGTAGGAGGACCTGAAGCTTTCTTT. Translated: CASSLVGGPEAFF.

This chain connects TRBV19 to TRBJ2-1; 9 positions match TRBD1. Per the germline V gene, CDR1 is LNHDA and CDR2 is SQIVND (reference sequence). The CDR3 has 12 amino acids. Losses at the gene ends were 8 bases for V and 9 bases for J; bases not matched to a gene: 5. The CDR3 loop reads CASGTGSGEQFF. The CDR3 nucleotides are TGTGCCAGTGGGACAGGGTCGGGTGAGCAGTTCTTC.

This chain connects TRBV19 to TRBJ1-1; tentatively, D is TRBD1 (5 bases). The germline V gene has CDR1 LNHDA and CDR2 SQIVND (reference sequence). The CDR3 extends over 14 amino acids. V lost 4 bases and J lost 1, with 10 bases in between. CDR3 nucleotide sequence: TGTGCCAGTAGTAGCCTGGGGGGGAACACTGAAGCTTTCTTT. As protein: CASSSLGGNTEAFF.

The chain links TRBV6-4 to TRBJ1-6; 8 bases line up with TRBD1. V shed 3 bases and J 9 bases; nucleotides not matched to a gene: 4. The CDR3 runs to 14 residues. The germline V gene encodes CDR1 MRHNA and CDR2 SNTAGT. DNA for the CDR3: TGTGCCAGCAGTGATGGACAGGGAGCTTCACCCCTCCACTTT. Protein sequence: CASSDGQGASPLHF.

V gene TRBV3-1 (or the pseudogene TRBV3-2) combines with J gene TRBJ1-5; 8 positions match TRBD1. The CDR3 runs to 16 residues. Unmatched junction bases numbered 3, after V lost 2 bases and J lost 0 bases. CDR1 LGHDT and CDR2 YNNKEL come from the germline V gene (reference sequence). The CDR3 protein is CASSQRDRFSNQPQHF. CDR3 nucleotide sequence: TGTGCCAGCAGCCAACGGGACAGGTTTAGCAATCAGCCCCAGCATTTT.

The chain couples TRBV7-9 to TRBJ2-1; TRBD1 agrees at 11 bases. With V trimmed by 1 base and J by 6 bases, 5 bases remained unmatched. Germline V lookup: CDR1 SEHNR, CDR2 FQNEAQ (reference sequence). CDR3 size: 16 residues. CDR3 in amino acids: CASSLVAGQGANEQFF. In DNA, the CDR3 is TGTGCCAGCAGCTTAGTAGCTGGACAGGGGGCCAATGAGCAGTTCTTC.

The rearrangement links TRBV6-5 to TRBJ1-6; D is undetermined. V was shortened by 0 bases and J by 8 bases, with 11 bases between the two germline ends. Germline V gene lookup returns CDR1 MNHEY and CDR2 SVGAGI. CDR3 length: 15 amino acids. In nucleotides, the CDR3 is TGTGCCAGCAGTTACTCGAACGGGGTTGATTCACCCCTCCACTTT. It codes for CASSYSNGVDSPLHF.

This chain uses TRBV10-3 with TRBJ1-2; D unclear. V was trimmed by 6 bases and J by 3 bases, leaving 17 bases between them. CDR1 is ENHRY, CDR2 SYGVKD, per germline. CDR3 length: 15 amino acids. DNA of the CDR3: TGTGCCATCAGGCAGACTCTCACCGGGGACTATGGCTACACCTTC. Translating gives CAIRQTLTGDYGYTF.

This chain uses TRBV7-2 with TRBJ1-4; TRBD1 matches at 7 bases. The CDR3 spans 15 residues. The trim removed 2 bases at V and 6 bases at J, leaving 6 bases unmatched. Germline V CDR1 and CDR2: SGHTA, FQGNSA. The chain's CDR3 is CASSLQTGSDEKLFF. The CDR3 DNA reads TGTGCCAGCAGCTTACAGACAGGGTCGGATGAAAAACTGTTTTTT.